Below, 12 T cell receptor beta chains from the same sample are listed, as sequenced in a study of blood T cells in healthy people across ages. A second PCR of about 6 to 11 cycles used a sample-barcoded 5' primer and a J-beta primer mix. TCRdb passed the 5' RACE reads through MiXCR, listing each CDR3 protein once. The table shows 850,000 to 1,100,000 distinct CDR3 sequences, with about two fifths occurring only once. The specimen sequenced was blood. The receptors were gathered from a man between 18 and 29 years old in good health.

This chain links TRBV2 with TRBJ2-3; D may correspond to TRBD1 or TRBD2 (5 bases each). The germline V gene has CDR1 SNHLY and CDR2 FYNNEI. The length of the CDR3 is 14 residues. V lost 7 bases, J lost 2 bases, and 13 bases lay in between. The CDR3 reads CASTRDGFTDTQYF. In DNA, the CDR3 is TGTGCCAGCACCCGGGACGGGTTCACAGATACGCAGTATTTT.

This chain links TRBV5-6 with TRBJ2-7; 12 nucleotides align to TRBD1. Germline values: CDR1 SGHDT, CDR2 YYEEEE. After removal of 4 bases from V and 3 bases from J, the junction contained 11 bases not matched to a gene. There are 17 residues in the CDR3. DNA of the CDR3: TGTGCCAGCAGCCCCCCGGGACAGGGGGCCAACTTCTACGAGCAGTACTTC. It is translated as CASSPPGQGANFYEQYF.

The J gene is TRBJ1-2, the V gene TRBV12-3 or TRBV12-4, with D tentatively TRBD1 (6 bases). The CDR3 sequence is 13 residues long. The V end lost 8 bases, the J end lost 4 bases, and 14 bases lay between the germline ends. The CDR3, as DNA: TGTGCCAGCGGTTCGACAGGCTTCTATGGCTACACCTTC. As protein: CASGSTGFYGYTF.

In its sample, this clonotype was seen many times. The CDR3 here is CSVGLGGATDTQYF. CDR3 bases: TGCAGCGTTGGCCTGGGGGGGGCAACAGATACGCAGTATTTT. The J gene is TRBJ2-3, the V gene TRBV29-1; the D gene is possibly TRBD2 (7 bases). The CDR3 contains 14 residues. Germline CDR1 and CDR2: SQVTM and ANQGSEA. With 4 bases removed from V and 3 bases from J, the gap between germline ends came to 14 bases.

J is TRBJ1-2 and V is TRBV10-3; 10 nucleotides match TRBD1. Germline assignment: CDR1 ENHRY and CDR2 SYGVKD. V shed 3 bases and J 8 bases; nucleotides not matched to a gene: 6. This CDR3 comprises 14 residues. The CDR3 reads CAISDRQGAEGYTF. CDR3 coding DNA: TGTGCCATCAGTGACCGACAGGGGGCTGAGGGCTACACCTTC.

The chain employs TRBV15 and TRBJ1-5; the match to TRBD1 covers 7 bases. V shed 0 bases, J shed 0 bases, and the junction held 5 bases outside the gene matches. Per the germline V gene, CDR1 is LNHNV and CDR2 is YYDKDF (reference sequence). This CDR3 region has 17 residues. The DNA for the CDR3 is TGTGCCACCAGCAGAGATTGGGACAGATCTAGCAATCAGCCCCAGCATTTT. Translated, it gives CATSRDWDRSSNQPQHF.

This clonotype was counted at least ten times. V usage is TRBV9 and J usage is TRBJ2-3; tentatively, D is TRBD1 or TRBD2 (5 bases each). This CDR3 has 14 amino acids. Trimming took 0 bases from V and 4 from J, leaving 9 bases between them. Germline CDR1 and CDR2: SGDLS and YYNGEE. The CDR3 protein is CASSVEGTADTQYF. The CDR3 DNA is TGTGCCAGCAGCGTAGAAGGGACGGCAGATACGCAGTATTTT.

J is TRBJ2-3 and V is TRBV20-1, with D unresolved. The CDR3 is 11 residues long. Looked up from germline, CDR1 is DFQATT and CDR2 is SNEGSKA (reference sequence). Trimming shortened V by 6 bases and J by 7 bases, and 11 bases separated the two germline ends. The CDR3 DNA follows: TGCAGTGCCGCCTACTGGAATACGCAGTATTTT. Its translation: CSAAYWNTQYF.

The chain is built from TRBV9 and TRBJ1-2; D remains ambiguous. The CDR3 is 13 residues long. V was shortened by 0 bases and J by 8 bases, with 11 bases between the two germline ends. In germline, CDR1 is SGDLS, CDR2 YYNGEE. CDR3 DNA: TGTGCCAGCAGCGTAGATTGGGGATGGGGCTACACCTTC. Translating gives CASSVDWGWGYTF.

The rearrangement uses TRBV7-9 and TRBJ2-1, with D possibly being TRBD1 or TRBD2 (5 bases each). The V gene lost 1 base and the J gene lost 5 bases, with 12 bases spanning the gap. Germline values: CDR1 SEHNR, CDR2 FQNEAQ (reference sequence). This CDR3 contains 15 residues. CDR3 protein: CASSLDLVGHNEQFF. CDR3 bases: TGTGCCAGCAGCTTAGATTTGGTGGGACACAATGAGCAGTTCTTC.

The chain is built from TRBV12-3 or TRBV12-4 and TRBJ2-7; D gene unclear. V lost 4 bases to trimming and J lost 2 bases, with 15 bases between them. The CDR3 totals 15 residues. CDR3 bases: TGTGCCAGCAGTTCAATGGGATTCCGCCCCTACGAGCAGTACTTC. Encoded protein: CASSSMGFRPYEQYF.

The chain has TRBV4-1 and TRBJ1-2; no definite D call. V gave up 4 bases and J gave up 5 bases, with 29 bases separating them. The germline V gene has CDR1 MGHRA and CDR2 YSYEKL. The CDR3 spans 19 residues. In DNA form, the CDR3 reads TGCGCCAGCAGCCCCCGAGGGCGGACCACACAGACGACGCGGTATGGCTACACCTTC. Translation: CASSPRGRTTQTTRYGYTF.